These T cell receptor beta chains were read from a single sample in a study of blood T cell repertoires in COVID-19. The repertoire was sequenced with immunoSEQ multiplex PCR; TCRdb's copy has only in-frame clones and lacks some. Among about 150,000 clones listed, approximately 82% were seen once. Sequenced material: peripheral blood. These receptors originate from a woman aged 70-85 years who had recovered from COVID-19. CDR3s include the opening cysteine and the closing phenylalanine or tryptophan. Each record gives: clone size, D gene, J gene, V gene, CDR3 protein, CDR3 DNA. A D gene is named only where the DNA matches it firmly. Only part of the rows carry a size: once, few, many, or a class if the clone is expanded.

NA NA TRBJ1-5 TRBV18 CASSPDRLTNQPQHF TGTGCCAGCTCCCCCGACAGGCTTACTAATCAGCCCCAGCATTTT
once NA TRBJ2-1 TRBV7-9 CASSLVWGEPWSEQFF TGTGCCAGCAGCTTAGTTTGGGGGGAGCCCTGGAGTGAGCAGTTCTTC
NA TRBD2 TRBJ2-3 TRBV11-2 CASSLRLAGLGTQYF TGTGCCAGCAGCTTAAGGCTAGCGGGGTTGGGTACGCAGTATTTT
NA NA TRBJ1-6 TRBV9 CASSVGQAYNSPLHF TGTGCCAGCAGCGTAGGCCAGGCCTATAATTCACCCCTCCACTTT
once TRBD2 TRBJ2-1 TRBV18 CASSPRTSGRSDEQFF TGTGCCAGCTCACCGAGAACTAGCGGGAGATCAGATGAGCAGTTCTTC
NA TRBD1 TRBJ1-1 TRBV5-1 CATAAGGNTEAFF TGCGCCACCGCGGCAGGGGGGAACACTGAAGCTTTCTTT
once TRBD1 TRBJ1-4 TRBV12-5 CASGRTGAGEKLFF TGTGCTAGTGGCCGAACAGGGGCAGGGGAAAAACTGTTTTTT
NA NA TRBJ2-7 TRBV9 CASSPMSGEQYF TGTGCCAGCAGCCCGATGTCGGGCGAGCAGTACTTC
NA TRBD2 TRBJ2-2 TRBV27 CASSLKAGVYTGELFF TGTGCCAGCAGTCTAAAAGCGGGAGTGTACACCGGGGAGCTGTTTTTT
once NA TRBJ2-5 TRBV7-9 CASSPPAGRAAQETQYF TGTGCCAGCAGCCCCCCGGCGGGTAGGGCAGCTCAAGAGACCCAGTACTTC
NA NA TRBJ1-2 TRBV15 CATSRAQGNGYTF TGTGCCACCAGCAGAGCGCAGGGGAATGGCTACACCTTC
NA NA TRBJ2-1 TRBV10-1 CASPTRDNEQFF TGCGCCAGCCCGACCAGGGACAATGAGCAGTTCTTC
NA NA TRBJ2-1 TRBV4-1 CANCPNEQFF TGCGCGAACTGTCCAAATGAGCAGTTCTTC
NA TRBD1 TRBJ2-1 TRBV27 CASSPRGYNEQFF TGTGCCAGCAGTCCCAGGGGGTACAATGAGCAGTTCTTC
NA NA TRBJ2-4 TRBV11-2 CASSPPLAKNIQYF TGTGCCAGCAGCCCCCCACTAGCCAAAAACATTCAGTACTTC
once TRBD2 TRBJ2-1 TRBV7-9 CASSPGLGSYNEQFF TGTGCCAGCAGCCCAGGACTAGGGTCCTACAATGAGCAGTTCTTC
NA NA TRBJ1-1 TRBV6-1 CASSEGGGALNTEAFF TGTGCCAGCAGTGAAGGGGGCGGGGCCCTGAACACTGAAGCTTTCTTT
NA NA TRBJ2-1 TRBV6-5 CASMPLRHIYNEQFF TGTGCCAGTATGCCCCTTCGTCACATTTACAATGAGCAGTTCTTC
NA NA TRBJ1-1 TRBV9 CASSGLGETEAFF TGTGCCAGCAGCGGGCTAGGGGAAACTGAAGCTTTCTTT
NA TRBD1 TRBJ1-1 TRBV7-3 CASSLQGENTEAFF TGTGCCAGCAGCTTACAGGGGGAGAACACTGAAGCTTTCTTT
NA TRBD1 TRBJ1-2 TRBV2 CASAGQGNYGYTF TGTGCCAGCGCGGGACAGGGGAACTATGGCTACACCTTC
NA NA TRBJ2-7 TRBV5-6 CASSLVGASYEQYF TGTGCCAGCAGCTTGGTTGGAGCTTCCTACGAGCAGTACTTC
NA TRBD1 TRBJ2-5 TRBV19 CASTQGGSPWETQYF TGTGCCAGTACCCAAGGGGGCTCGCCCTGGGAGACCCAGTACTTC
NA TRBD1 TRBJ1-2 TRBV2 CASSVVSTGGSAGYTF TGTGCCAGCAGTGTCGTTAGCACAGGGGGTAGCGCTGGCTACACCTTC
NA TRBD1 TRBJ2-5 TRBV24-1 CATSDPTGGWTQYF TGTGCCACCAGTGACCCGACAGGGGGGTGGACCCAGTACTTC
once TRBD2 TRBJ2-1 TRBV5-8 CASSFVGTSGIGEQFF TGTGCCAGCAGCTTCGTTGGGACTAGCGGGATCGGTGAGCAGTTCTTC
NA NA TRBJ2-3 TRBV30 CAWSPTSGTDTQYF TGTGCCTGGTCCCCAACCTCGGGCACAGATACGCAGTATTTT
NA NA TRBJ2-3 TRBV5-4 CASSVGGGRSTDTQYF TGTGCCAGCAGTGTAGGGGGTGGACGGAGCACAGATACGCAGTATTTT
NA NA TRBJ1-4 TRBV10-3 CAISFRDNEKLFF TGTGCCATCAGCTTCCGGGATAATGAAAAACTGTTTTTT
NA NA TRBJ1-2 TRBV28 CATTHGGPYYGYTF TGTGCCACCACCCACGGAGGCCCATACTATGGCTACACCTTC
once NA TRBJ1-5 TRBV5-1 CASSLGTATSNQPQHF TGCGCCAGCAGCTTGGGGACAGCCACTAGCAATCAGCCCCAGCATTTT
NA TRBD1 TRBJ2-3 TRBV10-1 CATWDSDTDTQYF TGCGCCACCTGGGACAGCGATACAGATACGCAGTATTTT
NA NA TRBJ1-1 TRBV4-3 CASSQDRGWVSGDTEAFF TGCGCCAGCAGCCAAGACAGGGGTTGGGTTTCCGGGGACACTGAAGCTTTCTTT
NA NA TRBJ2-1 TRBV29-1 CSARGDRYNEQFF TGCAGCGCCAGGGGTGACAGGTACAATGAGCAGTTCTTC
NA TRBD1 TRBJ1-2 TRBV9 CASSEQRGLGGYTF TGTGCCAGCAGTGAACAAAGGGGGCTTGGGGGCTACACCTTC
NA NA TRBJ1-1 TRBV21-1 CASSKVWRKMNTEAFF TGTGCCAGCAGCAAAGTTTGGCGGAAAATGAACACTGAAGCTTTCTTT
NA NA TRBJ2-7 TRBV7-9 CASSPKGGASGDYEQYF TGTGCCAGCAGCCCAAAGGGGGGGGCTAGCGGAGACTACGAGCAGTACTTC
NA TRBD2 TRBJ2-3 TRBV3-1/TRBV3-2 CASSQYLAGGLGTDTQYF TGTGCCAGCAGCCAATATCTCGCGGGAGGTCTGGGCACAGATACGCAGTATTTT
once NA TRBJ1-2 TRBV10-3 CAISEVAADNYGYTF TGTGCCATCAGTGAGGTAGCAGCCGATAACTATGGCTACACCTTC
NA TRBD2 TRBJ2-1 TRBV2 CATGTSGGTSYNEQFF TGTGCCACCGGGACTAGCGGGGGAACCTCCTACAATGAGCAGTTCTTC
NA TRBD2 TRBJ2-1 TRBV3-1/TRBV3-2 CASSQEAGGGEQFF TGTGCCAGCAGCCAAGAGGCCGGGGGGGGTGAGCAGTTCTTC
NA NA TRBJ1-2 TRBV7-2 CATRPDGGDGYTF TGTGCCACACGCCCCGACGGGGGGGATGGCTACACCTTC
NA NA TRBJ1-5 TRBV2 CASDGGAGHQPQHF TGTGCCAGCGACGGTGGGGCAGGGCATCAGCCCCAGCATTTT
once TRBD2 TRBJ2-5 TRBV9 CASTSGTQETQYF TGTGCCAGCACTAGCGGGACCCAAGAGACCCAGTACTTC
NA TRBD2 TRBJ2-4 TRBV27 CASSPLAGAGKNIQYF TGTGCCAGCAGCCCCCTCGCAGGAGCGGGGAAAAACATTCAGTACTTC
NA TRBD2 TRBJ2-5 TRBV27 CASSPRLASETQYF TGTGCCAGCAGTCCGAGACTAGCTAGCGAGACCCAGTACTTC
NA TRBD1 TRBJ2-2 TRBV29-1 CSVRGTGANTGELFF TGCAGCGTTCGGGGGACAGGGGCGAACACCGGGGAGCTGTTTTTT